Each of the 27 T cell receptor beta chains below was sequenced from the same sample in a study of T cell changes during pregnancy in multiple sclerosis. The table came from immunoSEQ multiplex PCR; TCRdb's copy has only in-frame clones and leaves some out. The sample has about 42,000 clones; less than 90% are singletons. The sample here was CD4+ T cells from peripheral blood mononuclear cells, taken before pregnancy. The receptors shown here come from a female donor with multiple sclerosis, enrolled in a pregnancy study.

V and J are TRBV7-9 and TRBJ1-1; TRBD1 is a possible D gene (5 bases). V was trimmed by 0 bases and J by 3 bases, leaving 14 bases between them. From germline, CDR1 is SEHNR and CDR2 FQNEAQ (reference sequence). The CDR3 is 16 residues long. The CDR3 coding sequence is TGTGCCAGCAGCTTAGCAGCCGGGGCGGGGGACACTGAAGCTTTCTTT. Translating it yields CASSLAAGAGDTEAFF.

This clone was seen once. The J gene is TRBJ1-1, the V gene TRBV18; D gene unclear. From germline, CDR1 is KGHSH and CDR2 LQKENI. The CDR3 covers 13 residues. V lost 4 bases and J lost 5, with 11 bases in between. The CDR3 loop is CASSLLRDTEAFF. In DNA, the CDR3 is TGTGCCAGCTCACTACTTAGAGATACTGAAGCTTTCTTT. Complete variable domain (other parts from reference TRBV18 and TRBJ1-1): NAGVMQNPRHLVRRRGQEARLRCSPMKGHSHVYWYRQLPEEGLKFMVYLQKENIIDESGMPKERFSAEFPKEGPSILRIQQVVRGDSAAYFCASSLLRDTEAFFGQGTRLTVV.

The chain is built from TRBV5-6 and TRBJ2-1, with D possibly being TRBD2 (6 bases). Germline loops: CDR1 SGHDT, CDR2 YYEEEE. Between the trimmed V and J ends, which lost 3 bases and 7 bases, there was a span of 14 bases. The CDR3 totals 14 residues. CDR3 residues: CASSWGGAPNEQFF. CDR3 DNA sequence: TGTGCCAGCAGCTGGGGCGGGGCCCCGAATGAGCAGTTCTTC. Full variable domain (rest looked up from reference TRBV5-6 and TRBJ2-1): DAGVTQSPTHLIKTRGQQVTLRCSPKSGHDTVSWYQQALGQGPQFIFQYYEEEERQRGNFPDRFSGHQFPNYSSELNVNALLLGDSALYLCASSWGGAPNEQFFGPGTRLTVL.

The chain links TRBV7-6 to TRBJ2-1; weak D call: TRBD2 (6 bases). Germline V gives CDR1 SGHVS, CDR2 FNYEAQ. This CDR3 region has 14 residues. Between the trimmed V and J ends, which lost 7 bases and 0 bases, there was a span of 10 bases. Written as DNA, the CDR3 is TGTGCCAGCATGGAGGGGAGCTCCTACAATGAGCAGTTCTTC. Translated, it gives CASMEGSSYNEQFF.

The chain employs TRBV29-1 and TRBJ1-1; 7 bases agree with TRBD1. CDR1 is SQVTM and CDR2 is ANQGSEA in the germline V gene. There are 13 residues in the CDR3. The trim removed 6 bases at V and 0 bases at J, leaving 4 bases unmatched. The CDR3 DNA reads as TGCAGCGTGGGGGACAGTATGAACACTGAAGCTTTCTTT. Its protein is CSVGDSMNTEAFF.

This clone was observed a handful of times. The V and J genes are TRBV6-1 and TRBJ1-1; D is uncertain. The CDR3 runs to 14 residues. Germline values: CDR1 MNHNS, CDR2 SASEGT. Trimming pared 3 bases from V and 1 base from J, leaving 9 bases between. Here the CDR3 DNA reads TGTGCCAGCAGTGAGGGCACCGAGAACACTGAAGCTTTCTTT. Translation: CASSEGTENTEAFF.

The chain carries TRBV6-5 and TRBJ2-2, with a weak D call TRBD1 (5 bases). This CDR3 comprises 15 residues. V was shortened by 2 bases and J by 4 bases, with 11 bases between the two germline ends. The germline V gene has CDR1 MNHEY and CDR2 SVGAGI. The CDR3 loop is CASSYDSGVTGELFF. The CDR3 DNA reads TGTGCCAGCAGTTACGACAGTGGGGTCACCGGGGAGCTGTTTTTT.

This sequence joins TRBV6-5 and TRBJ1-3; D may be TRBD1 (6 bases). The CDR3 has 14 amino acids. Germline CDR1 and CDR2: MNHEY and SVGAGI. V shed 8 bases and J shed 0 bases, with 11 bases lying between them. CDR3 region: CASAPGHSGNTIYF. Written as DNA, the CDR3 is TGTGCCAGCGCCCCGGGACACTCTGGAAACACCATATATTTT.

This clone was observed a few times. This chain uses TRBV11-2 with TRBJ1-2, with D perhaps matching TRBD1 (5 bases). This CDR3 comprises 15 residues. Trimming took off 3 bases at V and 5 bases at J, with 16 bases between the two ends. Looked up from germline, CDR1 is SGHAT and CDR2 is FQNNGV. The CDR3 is CASSFGPGVIYGYTF. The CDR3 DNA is TGTGCCAGCAGCTTTGGTCCGGGGGTCATTTATGGCTACACCTTC.

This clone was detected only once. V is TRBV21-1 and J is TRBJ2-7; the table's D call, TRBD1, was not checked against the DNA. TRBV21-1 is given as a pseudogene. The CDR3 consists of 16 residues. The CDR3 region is CASSKPHRRGGPEQYF. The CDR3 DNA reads TGTGCCAGCAGCAAACCCCATCGTAGAGGGGGCCCAGAGCAGTACTTC.

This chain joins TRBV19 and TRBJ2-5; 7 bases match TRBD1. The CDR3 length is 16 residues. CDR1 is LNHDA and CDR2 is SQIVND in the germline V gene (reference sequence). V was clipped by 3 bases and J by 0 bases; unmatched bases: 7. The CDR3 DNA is TGTGCCAGTAGTATGTACAGGGGTCTGTACCAAGAGACCCAGTACTTC. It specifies CASSMYRGLYQETQYF.

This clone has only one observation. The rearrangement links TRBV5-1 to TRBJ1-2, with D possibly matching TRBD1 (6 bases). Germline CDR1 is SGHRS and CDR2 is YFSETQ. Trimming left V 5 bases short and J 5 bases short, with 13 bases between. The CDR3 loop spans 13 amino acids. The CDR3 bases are TGCGCCAGCAGTTGGACAGAGCCGTATGGCTACACCTTC. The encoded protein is CASSWTEPYGYTF.

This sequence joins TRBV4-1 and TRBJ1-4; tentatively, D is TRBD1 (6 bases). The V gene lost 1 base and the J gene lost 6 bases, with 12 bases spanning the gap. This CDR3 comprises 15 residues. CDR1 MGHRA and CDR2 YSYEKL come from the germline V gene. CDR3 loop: CASSQGGTKDEKLFF. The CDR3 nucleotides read TGCGCCAGCAGCCAAGGTGGGACAAAGGATGAAAAACTGTTTTTT.

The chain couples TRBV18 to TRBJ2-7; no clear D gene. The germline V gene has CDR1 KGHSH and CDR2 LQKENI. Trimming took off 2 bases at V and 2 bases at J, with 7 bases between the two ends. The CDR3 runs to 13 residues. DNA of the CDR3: TGTGCCAGCTCACCATCGTTTCCCTACGAGCAGTACTTC. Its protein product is CASSPSFPYEQYF.

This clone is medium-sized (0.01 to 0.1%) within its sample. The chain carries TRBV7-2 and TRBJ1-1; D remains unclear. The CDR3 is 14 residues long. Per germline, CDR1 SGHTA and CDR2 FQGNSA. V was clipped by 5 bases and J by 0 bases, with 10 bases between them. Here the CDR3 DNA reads TGTGCCAGCAGCCTGAAAGCCATGAACACTGAAGCTTTCTTT. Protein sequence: CASSLKAMNTEAFF.

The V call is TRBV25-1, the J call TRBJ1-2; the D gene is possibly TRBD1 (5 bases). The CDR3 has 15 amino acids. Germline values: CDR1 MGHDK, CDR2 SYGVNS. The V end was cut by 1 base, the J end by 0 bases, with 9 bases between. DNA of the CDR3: TGTGCCAGCAGTGAATGGGGCCCCCCTAACTATGGCTACACCTTC. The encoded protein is CASSEWGPPNYGYTF.

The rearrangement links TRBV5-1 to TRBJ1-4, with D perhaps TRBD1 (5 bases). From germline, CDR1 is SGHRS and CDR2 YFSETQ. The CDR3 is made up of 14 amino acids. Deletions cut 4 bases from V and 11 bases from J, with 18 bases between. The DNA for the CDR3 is TGCGCCAGCAGCGCGGGACTCCTCAGCGTTAAACTGTTTTTT. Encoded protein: CASSAGLLSVKLFF.

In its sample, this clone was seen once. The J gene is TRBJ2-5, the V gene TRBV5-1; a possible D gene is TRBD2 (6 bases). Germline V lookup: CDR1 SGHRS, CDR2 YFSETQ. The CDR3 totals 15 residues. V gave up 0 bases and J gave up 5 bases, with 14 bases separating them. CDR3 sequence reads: CASSLGRGEGETQYF. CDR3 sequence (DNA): TGCGCCAGCAGCTTGGGGCGGGGTGAAGGGGAGACCCAGTACTTC. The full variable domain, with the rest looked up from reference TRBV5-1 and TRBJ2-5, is KAGVTQTPRYLIKTRGQQVTLSCSPISGHRSVSWYQQTPGQGLQFLFEYFSETQRNKGNFPGRFSGRQFSNSRSEMNVSTLELGDSALYLCASSLGRGEGETQYFGPGTRLLVL.

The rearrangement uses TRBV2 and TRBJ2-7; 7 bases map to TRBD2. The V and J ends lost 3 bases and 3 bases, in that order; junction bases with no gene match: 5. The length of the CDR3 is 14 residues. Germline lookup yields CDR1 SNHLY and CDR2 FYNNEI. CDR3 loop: CASSEAGANYEQYF. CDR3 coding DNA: TGTGCCAGCAGTGAGGCGGGAGCCAACTACGAGCAGTACTTC.

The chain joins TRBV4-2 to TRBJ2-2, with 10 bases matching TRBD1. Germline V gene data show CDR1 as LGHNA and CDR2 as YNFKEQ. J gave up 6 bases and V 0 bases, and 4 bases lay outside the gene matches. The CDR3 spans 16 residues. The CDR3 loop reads CASSQDGDRGSGELFF. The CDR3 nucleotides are TGTGCCAGCAGCCAAGATGGGGACAGGGGCTCCGGGGAGCTGTTTTTT.

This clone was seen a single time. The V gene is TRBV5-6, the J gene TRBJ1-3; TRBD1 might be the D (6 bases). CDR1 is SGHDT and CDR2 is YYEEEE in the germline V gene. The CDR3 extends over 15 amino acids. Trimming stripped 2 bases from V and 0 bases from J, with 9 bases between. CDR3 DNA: TGTGCCAGCAGCTTTCTAGGGGGCTCTGGAAACACCATATATTTT. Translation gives CASSFLGGSGNTIYF.

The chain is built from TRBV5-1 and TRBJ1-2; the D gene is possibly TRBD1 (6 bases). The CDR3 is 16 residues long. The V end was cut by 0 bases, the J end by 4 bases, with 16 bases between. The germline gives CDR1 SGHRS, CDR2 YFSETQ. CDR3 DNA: TGCGCCAGCAGCTTGGATGGGCAGGGGTTATTCTATGGCTACACCTTC. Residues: CASSLDGQGLFYGYTF.

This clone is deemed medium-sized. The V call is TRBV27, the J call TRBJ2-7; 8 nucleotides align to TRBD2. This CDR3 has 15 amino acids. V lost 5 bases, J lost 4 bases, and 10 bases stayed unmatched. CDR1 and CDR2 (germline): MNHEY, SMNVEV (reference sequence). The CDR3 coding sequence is TGTGCCAGCAGTCAAACGGGAGGGGATTTTTACGAGCAGTACTTC. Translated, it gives CASSQTGGDFYEQYF.

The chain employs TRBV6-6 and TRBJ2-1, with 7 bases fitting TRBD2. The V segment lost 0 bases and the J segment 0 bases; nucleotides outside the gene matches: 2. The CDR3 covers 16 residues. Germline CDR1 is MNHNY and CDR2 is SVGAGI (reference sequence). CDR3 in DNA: TGTGCCAGCAGTTACTCTAGCGGGTCCTCCTACAATGAGCAGTTCTTC. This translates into CASSYSSGSSYNEQFF.

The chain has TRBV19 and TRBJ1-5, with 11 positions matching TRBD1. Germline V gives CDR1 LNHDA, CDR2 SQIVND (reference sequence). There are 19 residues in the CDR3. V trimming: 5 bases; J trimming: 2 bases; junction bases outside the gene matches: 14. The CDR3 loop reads CASSGKAGTGGNGNQPQHF. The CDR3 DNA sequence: TGTGCCAGTAGTGGAAAGGCCGGGACAGGGGGGAATGGCAATCAGCCCCAGCATTTT.

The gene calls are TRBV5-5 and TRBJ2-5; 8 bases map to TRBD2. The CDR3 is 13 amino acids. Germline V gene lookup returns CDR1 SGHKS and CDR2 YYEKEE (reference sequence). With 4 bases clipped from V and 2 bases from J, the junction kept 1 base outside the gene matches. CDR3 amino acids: CASSRGGQETQYF. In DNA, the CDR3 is TGTGCCAGCAGCCGGGGGGGGCAAGAGACCCAGTACTTC.

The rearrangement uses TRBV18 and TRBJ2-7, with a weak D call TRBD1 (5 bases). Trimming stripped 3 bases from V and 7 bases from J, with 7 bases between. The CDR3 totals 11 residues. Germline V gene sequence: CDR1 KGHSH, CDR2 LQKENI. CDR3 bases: TGTGCCAGCTCACCCTCAGGGGAGCAGTACTTC. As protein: CASSPSGEQYF. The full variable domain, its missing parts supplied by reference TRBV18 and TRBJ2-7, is NAGVMQNPRHLVRRRGQEARLRCSPMKGHSHVYWYRQLPEEGLKFMVYLQKENIIDESGMPKERFSAEFPKEGPSILRIQQVVRGDSAAYFCASSPSGEQYFGPGTRLTVT.